The 23 T cell receptor beta chains presented below share a single source sample, sequenced in a study of tumor-infiltrating lymphocytes in localized non-small cell lung cancer. Sequencing used immunoSEQ multiplex PCR; TCRdb keeps in-frame clones, though not all of them. The table records roughly 11,000 clones, about four fifths of them present only once. Specimen: lung tumor tissue. These receptors all stem from a human donor with non-small cell lung cancer.

The CDR3 sequence is CASSRALGGEKLFF. CDR3 bases: TGTGCCAGCAGCCGGGCCCTAGGAGGTGAAAAACTGTTTTTT. V gene TRBV6-5 combines with J gene TRBJ1-4; the D is unclear. The CDR3 sequence is 14 residues long. Trimming removed 6 bases from V and 7 bases from J, with 15 bases in between. Germline V gene lookup returns CDR1 MNHEY and CDR2 SVGAGI.

The V gene is TRBV7-8, the J gene TRBJ2-7; D may correspond to TRBD1 or TRBD2 (5 bases each). Germline CDR1 reads SGHVS; CDR2 reads FQNEAQ. Trimming cost V 1 base and J 5 bases, with 12 bases left between them. CDR3 length: 14 amino acids. This CDR3 is CASSLGGVPHEQYF. For the CDR3, the DNA is TGTGCCAGCAGCTTAGGAGGGGTTCCCCACGAGCAGTACTTC.

This clone was recorded only once. This sequence joins TRBV5-1 and TRBJ2-7; perhaps TRBD1 as D (5 bases). CDR3 length: 14 amino acids. V dropped 3 bases and J dropped 0 bases, with 10 bases sitting between them. Looked up from germline, CDR1 is SGHRS and CDR2 is YFSETQ. For the CDR3, the DNA is TGCGCCAGCAGCTCGGACATAAACTCCTACGAGCAGTACTTC. This encodes CASSSDINSYEQYF.

J is TRBJ2-1 and V is TRBV7-2; TRBD2 matches at 7 bases. J gave up 10 bases and V 5 bases, and 5 bases lay outside the gene matches. From germline, CDR1 is SGHTA and CDR2 FQGNSA. This CDR3 region has 12 residues. The CDR3 nucleotides are TGTGCCAGCAGCGGGAGGGGTTGGGAGCAGTTCTTC. It translates to CASSGRGWEQFF.

The genes are TRBV10-1 and TRBJ2-5; weak D call: TRBD1 (6 bases). Germline assignment: CDR1 WNHNN and CDR2 SYGVQD (reference sequence). V was cut by 4 bases and J by 3 bases, with 15 bases left in between. The CDR3 runs to 15 residues. For the CDR3, the DNA is TGCGCCAGCAGTGCAGGGGTATGGGACGAAGAGACCCAGTACTTC. This translates into CASSAGVWDEETQYF.

J is TRBJ1-1 and V is TRBV7-1, with D possibly being TRBD1 (5 bases). TRBV7-1 is identified as an open reading frame with a role that is uncertain. The CDR3 has 13 amino acids. With 4 bases removed from V and 7 bases from J, the gap between germline ends came to 13 bases. CDR3 bases: TGTGCCAGCAGCTTCAGACAGTCCCGTGAAGCTTTCTTT. Translating it yields CASSFRQSREAFF.

The V call is TRBV5-4, the J call TRBJ1-4; D might be TRBD1 (5 bases). V gave up 4 bases and J gave up 5 bases, with 15 bases separating them. The CDR3 is 15 amino acids. The germline V gene encodes CDR1 SGHNT and CDR2 YYREEE (reference sequence). The CDR3 sequence is CASSLVGGSNEKLFF. CDR3 sequence (DNA): TGTGCCAGCAGCCTTGTGGGGGGTAGCAATGAAAAACTGTTTTTT.

This chain joins TRBV7-3 and TRBJ1-2, with D perhaps TRBD1 (6 bases). The CDR3 loop spans 15 amino acids. Trimming cost V 1 base and J 2 bases, with 11 bases left between them. Per germline, CDR1 SGHTA and CDR2 FQGTGA. CDR3 loop: CASSLKAGENYGYTF. The CDR3 DNA follows: TGTGCCAGCAGCTTAAAGGCAGGGGAGAACTATGGCTACACCTTC.

The chain links TRBV9 to TRBJ2-1; 9 nucleotides align to TRBD2. CDR1 is SGDLS and CDR2 is YYNGEE in the germline V gene. Germline trimming cut 0 bases from V and 6 bases from J; bases unmatched to any gene: 7. The CDR3 spans 16 residues. DNA of the CDR3: TGTGCCAGCAGCGTAGTTTCTAGCGGGGTAAGCAATGAGCAGTTCTTC. Amino acids: CASSVVSSGVSNEQFF. The variable domain in full, with the rest retrieved from reference TRBV9 and TRBJ2-1, is DSGVTQTPKHLITATGQRVTLRCSPRSGDLSVYWYQQSLDQGLQFLIQYYNGEERAKGNILERFSAQQFPDLHSELNLSSLELGDSALYFCASSVVSSGVSNEQFFGPGTRLTVL.

The rearrangement uses TRBV28 and TRBJ2-7; D gene unclear. V was shortened by 4 bases and J by 3 bases, with 16 bases between the two germline ends. The CDR3 has 15 amino acids. Germline assignment: CDR1 MDHEN and CDR2 SYDVKM. The CDR3 DNA reads TGTGCCAGCAGTTGGCGTGGGGTAAGAAGCTACGAGCAGTACTTC. Encoded protein: CASSWRGVRSYEQYF.

The V and J genes are TRBV30 and TRBJ2-2, with D perhaps being TRBD1 or TRBD2 (5 bases each). V gave up 0 bases and J gave up 4 bases, with 9 bases separating them. The CDR3 covers 14 residues. The germline CDR1 and CDR2 sequences are GTSNPN and SVGIG (reference sequence). The CDR3 spells CAWSVKGPTGELFF. Written as DNA, the CDR3 is TGTGCCTGGAGTGTAAAGGGACCCACCGGGGAGCTGTTTTTT.

The V gene is TRBV5-1, the J gene TRBJ2-1; D unresolved. Germline CDR1 reads SGHRS; CDR2 reads YFSETQ. V lost 4 bases to trimming and J lost 1 base, with 12 bases between them. This CDR3 contains 15 residues. In DNA form, the CDR3 reads TGCGCCAGCAGCAACCGGGTCCCATCCTACAATGAGCAGTTCTTC. Translation gives CASSNRVPSYNEQFF.

This clone was counted between two and nine times. The chain recombines TRBV9 with TRBJ2-5; perhaps TRBD2 as D (6 bases). The V end was cut by 4 bases, the J end by 5 bases, with 18 bases between. Germline V CDR1 and CDR2: SGDLS, YYNGEE. This CDR3 has 15 residues. The CDR3 reads CASSPPASGGETQYF. CDR3 DNA sequence: TGTGCCAGCAGCCCCCCCGCCAGCGGAGGGGAGACCCAGTACTTC.

The chain recombines TRBV28 with TRBJ1-5; 9 positions agree with TRBD1. Germline values: CDR1 MDHEN, CDR2 SYDVKM. V shed 3 bases, J shed 1 base, and the junction held 19 bases outside the gene matches. This CDR3 comprises 21 residues. DNA of the CDR3: TGTGCCAGCAGTTTGATCCCGCACCATCGGGACAGGGTTTTGAGCAATCAGCCCCAGCATTTT. It is translated as CASSLIPHHRDRVLSNQPQHF.

This clone was seen a few times. V usage is TRBV28 and J usage is TRBJ2-1, with TRBD1 matching over 7 bases. Germline V CDR1 and CDR2: MDHEN, SYDVKM. There are 14 residues in the CDR3. The junction had 6 bases not matched to a gene; V was cut back by 6 bases and J by 4 bases. For the CDR3, the DNA is TGTGCCAGCAGGGAACCGGGACAGTACAATGAGCAGTTCTTC. The encoded protein is CASREPGQYNEQFF.

The chain uses TRBV5-1 and TRBJ1-3; weak D call: TRBD1 (5 bases). The CDR3 is 16 amino acids. Trimming left V 0 bases short and J 0 bases short, with 10 bases between. Germline assignment: CDR1 SGHRS and CDR2 YFSETQ. The CDR3 DNA sequence: TGCGCCAGCAGCTTGGGGGGACTTGCCTCTGGAAACACCATATATTTT. Encoded protein: CASSLGGLASGNTIYF. Looking up the rest from reference TRBV5-1 and TRBJ1-3 gives the full variable domain: KAGVTQTPRYLIKTRGQQVTLSCSPISGHRSVSWYQQTPGQGLQFLFEYFSETQRNKGNFPGRFSGRQFSNSRSEMNVSTLELGDSALYLCASSLGGLASGNTIYFGEGSWLTVV.

The CDR3 bases are TGTGCCAGCAGCTTACGATCGGGTTTGGAGACCCAGCATTTT. Its translation is CASSLRSGLETQHF. This chain links TRBV6-6 with TRBJ1-5; no clear D gene. Trimming cost V 6 bases and J 11 bases, with 20 bases left between them. The CDR3 loop spans 14 amino acids. Germline assignment: CDR1 MNHNY and CDR2 SVGAGI (reference sequence).

The V call is TRBV7-9, the J call TRBJ1-2, with D maybe TRBD1 (5 bases). The V end was cut by 5 bases, the J end by 3 bases, with 7 bases between. This CDR3 spans 12 amino acids. CDR1 is SEHNR, CDR2 FQNEAQ, per germline (reference sequence). The chain's CDR3 is CASSLTDYGYTF. CDR3 bases: TGTGCCAGCAGCCTGACAGACTATGGCTACACCTTC.

This clone was observed a few times. The chain has TRBV5-1 and TRBJ2-6; 7 bases are shared with TRBD1. The CDR3 length is 16 residues. Losses at the gene ends were 4 bases for V and 1 base for J; bases not matched to a gene: 5. Germline-derived CDR1 and CDR2 are SGHRS and YFSETQ. CDR3 residues: CASSPDRVSGANVLTF. In nucleotides, the CDR3 is TGCGCCAGCAGCCCCGACAGGGTGTCTGGGGCCAACGTCCTGACTTTC. The full variable domain, in which reference TRBV5-1 and TRBJ2-6 provide the parts outside the CDR3, is KAGVTQTPRYLIKTRGQQVTLSCSPISGHRSVSWYQQTPGQGLQFLFEYFSETQRNKGNFPGRFSGRQFSNSRSEMNVSTLELGDSALYLCASSPDRVSGANVLTFGAGSRLTVL.

V gene TRBV30 combines with J gene TRBJ1-2; D might be TRBD1 (5 bases). CDR1 is GTSNPN and CDR2 is SVGIG in the germline V gene (reference sequence). This CDR3 region has 12 residues. V dropped 5 bases and J dropped 7 bases, with 14 bases sitting between them. In DNA form, the CDR3 reads TGTGCCTGGGAGCCCCCCGGGGGTGGCTACACCTTC. Translated: CAWEPPGGGYTF.

The chain has TRBV10-1 and TRBJ2-1, with 8 bases identical to TRBD2. V dropped 5 bases and J dropped 9; count of bases not matched to a gene: 6. Germline CDR1 WNHNN, CDR2 SYGVQD (reference sequence). The CDR3 sequence is 13 residues long. The CDR3 loop reads CASSLAGSGEQFF. The CDR3 DNA reads as TGCGCCAGCAGTTTAGCGGGAAGCGGTGAGCAGTTCTTC.

V is TRBV7-3 and J is TRBJ2-7, with a possible D match to TRBD2 (6 bases). Between the trimmed V and J ends, which lost 5 bases and 0 bases, there was a span of 8 bases. Germline CDR1 reads SGHTA; CDR2 reads FQGTGA. CDR3 length: 13 residues. CDR3: CASSAGGSYEQYF. The CDR3, as DNA: TGTGCCAGCAGCGCCGGGGGCTCCTACGAGCAGTACTTC. Looking up the rest from reference TRBV7-3 and TRBJ2-7 gives the full variable domain: GAGVSQTPSNKVTEKGKYVELRCDPISGHTALYWYRQSLGQGPEFLIYFQGTGAADDSGLPNDRFFAVRPEGSVSTLKIQRTERGDSAVYLCASSAGGSYEQYFGPGTRLTVT.

The chain combines TRBV5-1 with TRBJ1-1, with D hard to call. Trimming cost V 0 bases and J 10 bases, with 10 bases left between them. Germline values: CDR1 SGHRS, CDR2 YFSETQ. CDR3 size: 12 residues. CDR3 coding DNA: TGCGCCAGCAGCTTGGACGAGGGTATAGCTTTCTTT. Translating gives CASSLDEGIAFF.